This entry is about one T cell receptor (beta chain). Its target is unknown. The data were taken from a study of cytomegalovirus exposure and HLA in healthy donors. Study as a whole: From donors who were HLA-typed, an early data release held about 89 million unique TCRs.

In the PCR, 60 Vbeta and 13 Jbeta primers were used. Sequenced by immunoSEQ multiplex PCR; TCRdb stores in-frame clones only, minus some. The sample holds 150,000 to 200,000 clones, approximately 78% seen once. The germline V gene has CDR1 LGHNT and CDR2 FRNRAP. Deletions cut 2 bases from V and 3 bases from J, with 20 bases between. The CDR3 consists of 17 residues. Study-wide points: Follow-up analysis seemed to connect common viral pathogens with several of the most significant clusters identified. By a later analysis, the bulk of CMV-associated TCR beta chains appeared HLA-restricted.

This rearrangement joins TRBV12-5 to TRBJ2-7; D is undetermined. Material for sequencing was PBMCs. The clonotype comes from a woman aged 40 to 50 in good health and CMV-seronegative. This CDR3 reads CASGLPRGTPDVYEQYF. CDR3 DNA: TGTGCTAGTGGTTTGCCCCGCGGCACGCCAGACGTCTACGAGCAGTACTTC.